This TCR beta chain emerged from a study of blood T cells in healthy people across ages. The V and J ends lost 3 bases and 0 bases respectively, with 14 bases between them. The CDR3 covers 16 residues. Looked up from germline, CDR1 is SQVTM and CDR2 is ANQGSEA. The second PCR ran 7 to 11 cycles with a sample-barcoded 5' primer and J-beta primers. A 12-random-nucleotide template-switch adaptor tagged each cDNA molecule. MiXCR was run by TCRdb on the 5' RACE reads, yielding one entry per CDR3 protein. The sample shows 700,000 to 900,000 distinct CDR3 sequences, 20% to 30% of them seen only once. This clonotype was detected ten times or more. Another study also made use of these data, one on T cells of mothers and their children. As that study records: Related mother-child pairs showed slightly, non-significantly higher overlap than unrelated pairs. There were no persistent microchimeric T cell clones detected.

The chain recombines TRBV29-1 with TRBJ1-4; D is perhaps TRBD1 (6 bases). This receptor was obtained from a boy aged 5-17 years in good health. The sequenced material came from blood. This CDR3 reads CSVENDRSPTNEKLFF. The CDR3 DNA is TGCAGCGTTGAGAACGACAGGAGCCCAACTAATGAAAAACTGTTTTTT.